This T cell receptor beta chain was profiled in a study of blood T cell repertoires in COVID-19. Across the study: Sources were T cells, B-cell-depleted T cells, or PBMCs; the material itself was cDNA or gDNA.

V was cut by 3 bases and J by 8 bases, with 10 bases left in between. The CDR3 consists of 12 residues. Germline CDR1 and CDR2: MGHRA and YSYEKL. Before being deemed recovered, Cohort 3 donors had two negative PCRs, clearance, or symptom resolution. Sequencing was performed with immunoSEQ multiplex PCR; in TCRdb, only in-frame clones are kept and a portion is missing. The table includes approximately 450,000 clones, 80% to 90% detected once. What was sequenced was PBMCs or T cells enriched from blood (not recorded which). V usage is TRBV4-1 and J usage is TRBJ1-1; D might be TRBD1 (6 bases). The sequence was obtained from a young man who had recovered from COVID-19. The CDR3 sequence is CASSQRGTEAFF. CDR3 in DNA: TGCGCCAGCAGCCAGAGAGGGACAGAAGCTTTCTTT.